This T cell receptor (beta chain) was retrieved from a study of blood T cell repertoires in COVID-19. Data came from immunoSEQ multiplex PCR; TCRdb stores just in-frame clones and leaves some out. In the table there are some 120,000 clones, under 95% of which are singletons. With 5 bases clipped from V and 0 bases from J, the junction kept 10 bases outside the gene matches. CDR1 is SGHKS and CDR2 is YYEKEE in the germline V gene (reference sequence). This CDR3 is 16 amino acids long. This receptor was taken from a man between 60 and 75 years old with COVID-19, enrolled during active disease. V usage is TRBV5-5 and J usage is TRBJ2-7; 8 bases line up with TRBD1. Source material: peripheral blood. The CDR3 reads CASSYSGTGPSYEQYF. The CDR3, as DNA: TGTGCCAGCAGTTATTCCGGGACAGGACCCTCCTACGAGCAGTACTTC.